This entry is about one TCR beta chain. TCRdb's copy holds only in-frame clones and misses some; the assay was immunoSEQ multiplex PCR. The table includes about 11,000 clones, approximately 88% detected once. The V gene lost 4 bases and the J gene lost 10 bases, with 10 bases spanning the gap. The length of the CDR3 is 11 residues. CDR1 ENHRY and CDR2 SYGVKD come from the germline V gene. Time point meaning: week 3, after first cycle of checkpoint inhibitor. One draw preceded checkpoint blockade; another followed its first cycle at week 3. Apart from a couple of fast progressors, RECIST 1.1 response was judged 12 weeks post-infusion. These data are taken from a study of blood T cell dynamics during melanoma immunotherapy. For the study at large: Metastatic melanoma patients received first-line pembrolizumab or nivolumab plus ipilimumab.

The receptor comes from a human donor with melanoma. This specimen was blood, taken from a patient treated with checkpoint blockade. The chain uses TRBV10-3 and TRBJ1-1, with a possible D match to TRBD1 (6 bases). Here the CDR3 DNA reads TGTGCCATCAGTGCTGGACAGTTAGCTTTCTTT. This gives the protein CAISAGQLAFF.